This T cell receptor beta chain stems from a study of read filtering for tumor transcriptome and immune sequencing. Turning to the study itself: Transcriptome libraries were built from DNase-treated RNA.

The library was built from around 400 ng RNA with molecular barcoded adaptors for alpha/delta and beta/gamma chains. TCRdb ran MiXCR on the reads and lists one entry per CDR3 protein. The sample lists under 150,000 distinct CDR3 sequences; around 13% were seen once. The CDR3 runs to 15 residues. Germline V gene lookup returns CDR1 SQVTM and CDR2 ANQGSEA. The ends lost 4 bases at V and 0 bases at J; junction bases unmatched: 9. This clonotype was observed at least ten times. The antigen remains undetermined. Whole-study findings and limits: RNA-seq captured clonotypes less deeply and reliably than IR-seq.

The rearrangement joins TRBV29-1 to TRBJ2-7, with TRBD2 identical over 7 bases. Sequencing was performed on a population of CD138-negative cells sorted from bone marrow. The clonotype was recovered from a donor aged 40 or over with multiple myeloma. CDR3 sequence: CSVVILAVSSYEQYF. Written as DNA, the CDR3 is TGCAGCGTTGTAATCCTAGCGGTTAGCTCCTACGAGCAGTACTTC.